This T cell receptor beta chain emerged from a study of early T cells in non-severe SARS-CoV-2 infection. Study conclusions and caveats: Matching with VDJdb favored anti-spike CD8 responses (missing private and CD4 specificities).

A single record per CDR3 protein comes from TCRdb applying MiXCR to the 5' RACE reads. The profile shows about 46,000 distinct CDR3 sequences, 5% to 6.5% of them singletons. This clonotype occurred a few times. Its antigen is currently unknown. Sequences were derived from whole blood, sampled at baseline. The sequence was collected from an adult who was a healthcare worker with PCR-confirmed SARS-CoV-2 infection or an uninfected control (not recorded which).

Here the CDR3 reads CASSQDGRTEAFF. As DNA, the CDR3 is TGTGCCAGCAGCCAAGACGGAAGAACTGAAGCTTTCTTT. The chain joins TRBV3-1 to TRBJ1-1; no firm D call. Between the trimmed V and J ends, which lost 0 bases and 5 bases, there was a span of 7 bases. The CDR3 spans 13 residues. In germline, CDR1 is LGHDT, CDR2 YNNKEL (reference sequence). Full variable domain (missing parts from reference TRBV3-1 and TRBJ1-1): DTAVSQTPKYLVTQMGNDKSIKCEQNLGHDTMYWYKQDSKKFLKIMFSYNNKELIINETVPNRFSPKSPDKAHLNLHINSLELGDSAVYFCASSQDGRTEAFFGQGTRLTVV.